This TCR beta chain stems from a study of shared clonotypes between healthy human individuals. Study results and caveats: Donors were few, which limited the genetic and exposure-history diversity represented.

Assay: immunoSEQ multiplex PCR; the TCRdb copy retains only in-frame clones and omits some. The sample consists of about a million clones, around 74% of them appearing once. CDR1 SGHDT and CDR2 YYEEEE come from the germline V gene. The V gene lost 2 bases and the J gene lost 0 bases, with 12 bases spanning the gap. The CDR3 is 16 residues long. About this clone: Its antigen is unidentified.

Sequencing used memory CD4+ T cells sorted from blood. Subset indicated: CD45RA-negative fraction. This chain uses TRBV5-6 with TRBJ1-5; D unresolved. This TCR came from a young man in good health. The CDR3 here is CASSFSGKPSNQPQHF. DNA for the CDR3: TGTGCCAGCAGCTTTAGCGGTAAACCTAGCAATCAGCCCCAGCATTTT.